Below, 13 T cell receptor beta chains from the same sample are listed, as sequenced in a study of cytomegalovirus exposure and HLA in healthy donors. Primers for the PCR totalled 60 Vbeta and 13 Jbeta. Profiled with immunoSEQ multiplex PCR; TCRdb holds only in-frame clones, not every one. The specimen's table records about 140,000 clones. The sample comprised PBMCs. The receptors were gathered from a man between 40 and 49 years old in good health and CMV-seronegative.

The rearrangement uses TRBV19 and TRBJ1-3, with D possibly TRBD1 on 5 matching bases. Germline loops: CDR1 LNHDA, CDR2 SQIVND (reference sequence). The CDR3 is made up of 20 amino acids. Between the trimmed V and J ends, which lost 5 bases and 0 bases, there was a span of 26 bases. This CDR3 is CASSLWSGAGSRSSGNTIYF. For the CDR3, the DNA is TGTGCCAGTAGTCTCTGGAGTGGAGCAGGGTCGAGGAGCTCTGGAAACACCATATATTTT.

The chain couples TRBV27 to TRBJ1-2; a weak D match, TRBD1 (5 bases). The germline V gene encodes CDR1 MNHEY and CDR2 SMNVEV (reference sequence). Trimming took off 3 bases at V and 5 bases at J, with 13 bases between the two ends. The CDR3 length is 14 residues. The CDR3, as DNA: TGTGCCAGCAGTTTTAGGGGCCGGGCTTATGGCTACACCTTC. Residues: CASSFRGRAYGYTF.

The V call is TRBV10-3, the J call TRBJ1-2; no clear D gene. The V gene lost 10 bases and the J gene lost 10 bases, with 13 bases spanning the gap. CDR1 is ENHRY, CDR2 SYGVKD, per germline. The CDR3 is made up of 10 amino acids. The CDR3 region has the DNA TGTGCCACCGGTTCGTATTTCTACACCTTC. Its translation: CATGSYFYTF.

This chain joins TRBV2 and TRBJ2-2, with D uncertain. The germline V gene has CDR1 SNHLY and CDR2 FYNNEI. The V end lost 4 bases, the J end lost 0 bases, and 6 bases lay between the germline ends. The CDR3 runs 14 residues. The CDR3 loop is CASSVGANTGELFF. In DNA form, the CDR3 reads TGTGCCAGCAGTGTAGGAGCGAACACCGGGGAGCTGTTTTTT.

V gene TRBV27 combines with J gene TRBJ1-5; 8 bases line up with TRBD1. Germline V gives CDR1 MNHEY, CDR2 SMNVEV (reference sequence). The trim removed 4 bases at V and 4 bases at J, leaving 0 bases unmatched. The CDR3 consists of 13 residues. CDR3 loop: CASSWTGNQPQHF. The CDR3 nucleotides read TGTGCCAGCAGTTGGACAGGGAATCAGCCCCAGCATTTT.

Here the CDR3 reads CASSRQSGNQPQHF. The CDR3 bases are TGTGCCAGCAGCCGACAATCGGGCAATCAGCCCCAGCATTTT. This chain joins TRBV6-5 and TRBJ1-5; D gene uncertain. Looked up from germline, CDR1 is MNHEY and CDR2 is SVGAGI. There are 14 residues in the CDR3. V lost 6 bases and J lost 2, with 11 bases in between.

CDR3 sequence: CASTTSGQETQYF. In DNA, the CDR3 is TGTGCCAGTACGACTAGCGGGCAAGAGACCCAGTACTTC. The chain links TRBV19 to TRBJ2-5, with TRBD2 identical over 10 bases. Losses at the gene ends were 7 bases for V and 2 bases for J; bases not matched to a gene: 1. Germline CDR1 is LNHDA and CDR2 is SQIVND (reference sequence). The CDR3 runs 13 residues. Looking up the rest from reference TRBV19 and TRBJ2-5 gives the full variable domain: DGGITQSPKYLFRKEGQNVTLSCEQNLNHDAMYWYRQDPGQGLRLIYYSQIVNDFQKGDIAEGYSVSREKKESFPLTVTSAQKNPTAFYLCASTTSGQETQYFGPGTRLLVL.

CDR3 coding DNA: TGTGCCAGCAGCTTGGGACAGCACAATCAGCCCCAGCATTTT. As protein: CASSLGQHNQPQHF. The J gene is TRBJ1-5, the V gene TRBV5-6; D is possibly TRBD1 (5 bases). The length of the CDR3 is 14 residues. The V end was cut by 0 bases, the J end by 3 bases, with 7 bases between. CDR1 and CDR2 (germline): SGHDT, YYEEEE.

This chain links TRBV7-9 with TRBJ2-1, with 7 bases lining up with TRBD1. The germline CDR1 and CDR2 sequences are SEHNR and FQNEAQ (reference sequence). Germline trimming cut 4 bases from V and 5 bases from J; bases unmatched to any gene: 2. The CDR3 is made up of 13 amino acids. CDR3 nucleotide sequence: TGTGCCAGCAGCTGGGACAGAAACAATGAGCAGTTCTTC. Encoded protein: CASSWDRNNEQFF.

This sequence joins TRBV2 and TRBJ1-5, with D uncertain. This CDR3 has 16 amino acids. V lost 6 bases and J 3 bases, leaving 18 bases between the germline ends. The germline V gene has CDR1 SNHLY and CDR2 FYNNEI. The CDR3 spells CASRPSTGIYNQPQHF. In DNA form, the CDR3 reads TGTGCCAGCAGGCCCTCGACGGGGATTTACAATCAGCCCCAGCATTTT.

The CDR3 loop is CASSPGVSGNTIYF. Written as DNA, the CDR3 is TGTGCCAGTAGCCCGGGAGTCTCTGGAAACACCATATATTTT. The chain couples TRBV19 to TRBJ1-3; D uncertain. The CDR3 has 14 amino acids. Germline V gives CDR1 LNHDA, CDR2 SQIVND (reference sequence). Trimming removed 6 bases at V and 0 bases at J, with 9 bases between.

This CDR3 reads CAVDRGFYGYTF. The CDR3 DNA sequence: TGTGCCGTCGACCGGGGGTTCTATGGCTACACCTTC. The rearrangement joins TRBV6-1 to TRBJ1-2; possible D gene TRBD1, 5 bases. Germline CDR1 is MNHNS and CDR2 is SASEGT. Trimming removed 11 bases from V and 4 bases from J, with 14 bases in between. The CDR3 is 12 residues long.

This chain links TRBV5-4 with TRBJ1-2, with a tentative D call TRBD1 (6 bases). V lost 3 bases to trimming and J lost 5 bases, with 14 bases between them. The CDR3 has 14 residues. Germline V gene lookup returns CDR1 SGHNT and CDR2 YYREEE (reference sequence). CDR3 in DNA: TGTGCCAGCAGCTCCCGGACAGAGGTGTATGGCTACACCTTC. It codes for CASSSRTEVYGYTF.